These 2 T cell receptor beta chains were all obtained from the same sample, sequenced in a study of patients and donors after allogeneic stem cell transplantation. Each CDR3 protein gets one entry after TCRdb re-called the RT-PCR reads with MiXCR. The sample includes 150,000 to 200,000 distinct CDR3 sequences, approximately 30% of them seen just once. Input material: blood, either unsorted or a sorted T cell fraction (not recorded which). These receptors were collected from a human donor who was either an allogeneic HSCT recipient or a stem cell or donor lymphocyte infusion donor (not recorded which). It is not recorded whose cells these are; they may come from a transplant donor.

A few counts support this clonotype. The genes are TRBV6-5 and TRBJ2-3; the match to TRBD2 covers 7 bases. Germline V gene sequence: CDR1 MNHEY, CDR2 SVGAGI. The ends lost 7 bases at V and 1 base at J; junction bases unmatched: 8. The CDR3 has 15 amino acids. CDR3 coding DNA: TGTGCCAGCACCCCCGGGGGGTTGGGCACAGATACGCAGTATTTT. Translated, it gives CASTPGGLGTDTQYF.

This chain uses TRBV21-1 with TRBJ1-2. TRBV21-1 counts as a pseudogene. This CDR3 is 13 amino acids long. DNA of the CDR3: TGTGCCAGCAACAGATCAGTCGGCTATGGCTACACCTTC. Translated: CASNRSVGYGYTF.